The 9 T cell receptor beta chains reported below all come from one sample, sequenced in a study of T cell responses to AZD1222 COVID-19 vaccine. Some clones are missing from TCRdb's copy, which holds only in-frame ones; the method was immunoSEQ multiplex PCR. This repertoire shows about 150,000 clones, about 93% found once; its top ten account for 1.3%. Specimen: peripheral blood, collected on day 0 of AZD1222 vaccination. These receptors were obtained from an adult in good health.

This clone appeared once. The chain uses TRBV7-6 and TRBJ1-4, with TRBD1 identical over 8 bases. The CDR3 covers 13 residues. V shed 7 bases, J shed 8 bases, and the junction held 6 bases outside the gene matches. Germline CDR1 reads SGHVS; CDR2 reads FNYEAQ. The CDR3 spells CASTAGTGEKLFF. DNA for the CDR3: TGTGCCAGCACCGCCGGGACAGGCGAAAAACTGTTTTTT.

V usage is TRBV7-9 and J usage is TRBJ2-1; D might be TRBD2 (6 bases). Germline V gives CDR1 SEHNR, CDR2 FQNEAQ (reference sequence). Deletions cut 5 bases from V and 12 bases from J, with 17 bases between. This CDR3 comprises 13 residues. The DNA for the CDR3 is TGTGCCAGCAGCGGGGGGTCGGGTAAGGGGCAGTTCTTC. This codes for CASSGGSGKGQFF. Together with reference TRBV7-9 and TRBJ2-1, the CDR3 gives the full variable domain: DTGVSQNPRHKITKRGQNVTFRCDPISEHNRLYWYRQTLGQGPEFLTYFQNEAQLEKSRLLSDRFSAERPKGSFSTLEIQRTEQGDSAMYLCASSGGSGKGQFFGPGTRLTVL.

The chain is built from TRBV28 and TRBJ1-6; no firm D call. Germline CDR1 reads MDHEN; CDR2 reads SYDVKM. The germline V and J ends were trimmed by 6 bases and 4 bases, with 10 bases remaining between them. The CDR3 sequence is 14 residues long. This CDR3 is CASSHTDYNSPLHF. CDR3 in DNA: TGTGCCAGCAGCCATACAGATTATAATTCACCCCTCCACTTT.

The rearrangement uses TRBV7-3 and TRBJ2-1; D perhaps matches TRBD2 (5 bases). Germline lookup yields CDR1 SGHTA and CDR2 FQGTGA. The V and J ends lost 6 bases and 5 bases respectively, with 11 bases between them. This CDR3 contains 13 residues. CDR3 protein: CASRRAPDNEQFF. CDR3 DNA: TGTGCCAGCAGGAGGGCCCCCGACAATGAGCAGTTCTTC.

The V gene is TRBV6-5, the J gene TRBJ2-1, with a tentative D call TRBD2 (6 bases). V was pared by 2 bases and J by 7 bases, with 15 bases between. CDR1 is MNHEY, CDR2 SVGAGI, per germline. The CDR3 runs 15 residues. The CDR3 DNA follows: TGTGCCAGCAGTTACGGGCAAAGAGGAGGGAATGAGCAGTTCTTC. This gives the protein CASSYGQRGGNEQFF.

The rearrangement links TRBV30 to TRBJ2-3; D is undetermined. The CDR3 is 13 residues long. Germline values: CDR1 GTSNPN, CDR2 SVGIG (reference sequence). Trimming shortened V by 0 bases and J by 6 bases, and 10 bases separated the two germline ends. The CDR3 coding sequence is TGTGCCTGGAGTGTTAACGCGTGGGATACGCAGTATTTT. It codes for CAWSVNAWDTQYF.

The chain is built from TRBV2 and TRBJ2-2; TRBD2 is a possible D gene (5 bases). Germline values: CDR1 SNHLY, CDR2 FYNNEI. V was pared by 5 bases and J by 6 bases, with 7 bases between. This CDR3 contains 12 residues. The CDR3 here is CASSSSPGELFF. The CDR3 nucleotides are TGTGCCAGCAGTTCTAGCCCCGGGGAGCTGTTTTTT.

The rearrangement joins TRBV6-6 to TRBJ1-6; D is possibly TRBD1 (5 bases). CDR1 is MNHNY, CDR2 SVGAGI, per germline (reference sequence). The CDR3 length is 16 residues. V lost 0 bases and J lost 7, with 13 bases in between. In nucleotides, the CDR3 is TGTGCCAGCAGTTACTCCCAGGGTCTGTCAAATTCACCCCTCCACTTT. This sequence encodes CASSYSQGLSNSPLHF.

DNA of the CDR3: TGTGCCAGCAGTACCGGGACAGGGGGTAGTGGGCAGTTCTTC. As protein: CASSTGTGGSGQFF. The rearrangement joins TRBV11-1 to TRBJ2-1; the match to TRBD1 covers 11 bases. V was clipped by 6 bases and J by 12 bases; unmatched bases: 10. Germline lookup yields CDR1 SGHAT and CDR2 FQDESV (reference sequence). CDR3 length: 14 residues.